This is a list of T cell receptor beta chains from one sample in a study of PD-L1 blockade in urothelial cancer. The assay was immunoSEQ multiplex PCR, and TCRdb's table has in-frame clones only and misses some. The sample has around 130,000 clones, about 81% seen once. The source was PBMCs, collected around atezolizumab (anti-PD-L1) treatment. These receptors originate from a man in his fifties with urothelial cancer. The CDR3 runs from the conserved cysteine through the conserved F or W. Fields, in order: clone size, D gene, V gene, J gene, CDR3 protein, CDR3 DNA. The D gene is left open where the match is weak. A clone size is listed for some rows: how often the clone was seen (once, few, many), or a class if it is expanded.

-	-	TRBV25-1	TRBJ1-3	CASSESWAGSGNTIYF	TGTGCCAGCAGTGAATCATGGGCCGGCTCTGGAAACACCATATATTTT
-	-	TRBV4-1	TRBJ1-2	CASSQAVGPGATGYTF	TGCGCCAGCAGCCAAGCCGTAGGGCCTGGGGCGACCGGCTACACCTTC
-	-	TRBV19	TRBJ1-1	CASSEANSRMNTEAFF	TGTGCCAGTAGTGAAGCCAACAGCCGCATGAACACTGAAGCTTTCTTT
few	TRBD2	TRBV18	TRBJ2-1	CASSPPSGGEQFF	TGTGCCAGCTCACCACCTTCGGGGGGTGAGCAGTTCTTC
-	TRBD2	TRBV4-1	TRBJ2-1	CASSQDRLAAQFF	TGCGCCAGCAGCCAAGATCGACTAGCGGCGCAGTTCTTC
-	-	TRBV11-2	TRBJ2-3	CASSRVTSTDTQYF	TGTGCCAGCAGCCGCGTGACTAGCACAGATACGCAGTATTTT
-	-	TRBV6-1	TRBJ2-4	CASTPIGLVANIQYF	TGTGCCAGCACCCCTATCGGGTTAGTTGCAAACATTCAGTACTTC
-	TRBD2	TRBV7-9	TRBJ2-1	CASWTSGTNNEQFF	TGTGCCAGCTGGACTAGCGGGACCAACAATGAGCAGTTCTTC
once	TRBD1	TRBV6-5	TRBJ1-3	CASSYRRDSGNTIYF	TGTGCCAGCAGTTACCGAAGGGACAGTGGAAACACCATATATTTT
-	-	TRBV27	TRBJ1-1	CASSFGSGNTEAFF	TGTGCCAGCAGTTTTGGGAGTGGGAACACTGAAGCTTTCTTT
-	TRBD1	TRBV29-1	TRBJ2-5	CSVELEGTGVVTQYF	TGCAGCGTTGAATTGGAGGGGACAGGGGTAGTGACCCAGTACTTC
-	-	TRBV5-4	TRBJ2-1	CASSLGGGGTYNEQFF	TGTGCCAGCAGCTTGGGGGGGGGCGGGACCTACAATGAGCAGTTCTTC
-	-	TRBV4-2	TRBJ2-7	CASSQHGLNGDEQYF	TGTGCCAGCAGCCAACACGGACTAAACGGGGATGAGCAGTACTTC
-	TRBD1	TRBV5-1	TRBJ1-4	CASSLDRGPPEEKLFF	TGCGCCAGCAGCCTGGACAGGGGGCCTCCAGAAGAAAAACTGTTTTTT
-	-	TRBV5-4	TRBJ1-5	CASSSQGTDQPQHF	TGTGCCAGCAGCTCTCAGGGAACTGATCAGCCCCAGCATTTT
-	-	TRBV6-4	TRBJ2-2	CASSHTGGTGELFF	TGTGCCAGCAGTCACACCGGGGGCACCGGGGAGCTGTTTTTT
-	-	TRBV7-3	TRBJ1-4	CASSPTGRIGEKLFF	TGTGCCAGCAGCCCAACAGGGCGAATCGGTGAAAAACTGTTTTTT
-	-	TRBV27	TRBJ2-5	CASSPHMSSVGETQYF	TGTGCCAGCAGTCCCCATATGAGTAGCGTAGGAGAGACCCAGTACTTC
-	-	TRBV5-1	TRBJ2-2	CASSHNGANTGELFF	TGCGCCAGCAGCCACAACGGGGCGAACACCGGGGAGCTGTTTTTT
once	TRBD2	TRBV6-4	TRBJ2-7	CASSDPYAGGLEQYF	TGTGCCAGCAGTGACCCCTATGCGGGAGGGCTCGAGCAGTACTTC
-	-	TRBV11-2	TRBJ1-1	CASSLYQLEAFF	TGTGCCAGCAGCTTATATCAACTAGAGGCTTTCTTT
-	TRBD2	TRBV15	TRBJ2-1	CATSMSRGLAGGWGEQFF	TGTGCCACCAGCATGTCCCGGGGACTAGCGGGAGGTTGGGGTGAGCAGTTCTTC
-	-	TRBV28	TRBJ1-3	CASSFDRISGNTIYF	TGTGCCAGCAGTTTCGACAGAATCTCTGGAAACACCATATATTTT
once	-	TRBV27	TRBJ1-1	CASSRSVWPGEIRTEAFF	TGTGCCAGCAGCCGATCCGTGTGGCCAGGGGAGATTCGGACTGAAGCTTTCTTT
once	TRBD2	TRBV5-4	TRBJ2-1	CASGTSGSYEQFF	TGTGCCAGCGGGACTAGCGGGAGCTATGAGCAGTTCTTC
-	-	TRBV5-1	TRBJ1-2	CASSWRDGNYGYTF	TGCGCCAGCAGCTGGAGAGACGGGAACTATGGCTACACCTTC
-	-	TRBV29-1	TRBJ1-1	CSVRQIMNTEAFF	TGCAGCGTCCGACAGATCATGAACACTGAAGCTTTCTTT
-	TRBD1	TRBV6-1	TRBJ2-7	CASSKPSQGAGEQYF	TGTGCCAGCAGTAAACCATCCCAGGGGGCCGGCGAGCAGTACTTC
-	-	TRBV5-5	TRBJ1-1	CASSLASNTEAFF	TGTGCCAGCAGCTTGGCCTCGAACACTGAAGCTTTCTTT
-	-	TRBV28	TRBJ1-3	CASSLNSGNTIYF	TGTGCCAGCAGTCTAAACAGTGGAAACACCATATATTTT
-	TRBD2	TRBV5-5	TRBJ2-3	CASSWGGGTDTQYF	TGTGCCAGCAGCTGGGGCGGGGGTACAGATACGCAGTATTTT
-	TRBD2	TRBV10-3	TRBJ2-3	CAISAGLVRTDTQYF	TGTGCCATCAGTGCGGGACTAGTTCGCACAGATACGCAGTATTTT
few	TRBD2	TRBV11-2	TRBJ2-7	CASSLVSSGPSYEQYF	TGTGCCAGCAGCTTAGTGTCTAGCGGGCCCTCCTACGAGCAGTACTTC
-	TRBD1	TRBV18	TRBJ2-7	CASSPEDRGIFGNEQYF	TGTGCCAGCTCACCAGAGGACAGGGGTATTTTTGGGAACGAGCAGTACTTC
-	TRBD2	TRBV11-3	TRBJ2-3	CASSTQREGLSDTQYF	TGTGCCAGCAGCACCCAGCGGGAGGGCCTATCAGATACGCAGTATTTT
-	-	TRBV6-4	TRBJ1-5	CALKVRVHNQPQHF	TGTGCACTCAAGGTTCGGGTGCACAATCAGCCCCAGCATTTT
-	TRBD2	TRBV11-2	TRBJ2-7	CASSSSGISYEQYF	TGTGCCAGCAGCAGCAGCGGGATCTCCTACGAGCAGTACTTC
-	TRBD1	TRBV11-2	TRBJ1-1	CASSQGQARTEAFF	TGTGCCAGCAGCCAGGGACAGGCGCGCACTGAAGCTTTCTTT
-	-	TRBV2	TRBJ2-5	CASRGGETQYF	TGTGCCAGCAGGGGGGGAGAGACCCAGTACTTC
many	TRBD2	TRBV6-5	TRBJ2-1	CASSQGLAGLQQFF	TGTGCCAGCAGTCAAGGACTAGCGGGACTTCAGCAGTTCTTC